This record concerns one T cell receptor (beta chain) sequence. With 5 bases clipped from V and 1 base from J, the junction kept 6 bases outside the gene matches. The CDR3 spans 16 residues. Per the germline V gene, CDR1 is ENHRY and CDR2 is SYGVKD. A multiplex PCR was run with 60 Vbeta primers and 13 Jbeta primers. The assay was immunoSEQ multiplex PCR, and TCRdb's table has in-frame clones only and misses some. The table lists over 200,000 clones, over 80% of them singletons, with 5% to 6% in the top ten. These data come from a study of cytomegalovirus exposure and HLA in healthy donors. The chain has TRBV10-3 and TRBJ2-3; 10 bases match TRBD2. Sequencing was done on a sample of PBMCs. The TCR comes from a woman in her thirties or forties in good health and CMV-seropositive. The CDR3 sequence is CAISPGSGRGTDTQYF. The DNA for the CDR3 is TGTGCCATCAGTCCGGGGAGCGGGAGGGGCACAGATACGCAGTATTTT.